This TCR beta chain is from a study of post-analysis software for immune sequencing data. Study summary: Relapsing-remitting, secondary progressive and progressive-relapsing multiple sclerosis courses were included.

Findings and caveats of the study: Patients carried roughly five TRBV segments more frequently than controls did, and TRBV5-6, TRBV5-1 and TRBV20-1 were among them. Strong co-clustering by F measure linked samples that shared a preparation batch. Multiple sclerosis was associated with a significant reduction in normalized Chao1 diversity relative to controls.

The CDR3 has 16 residues. The V and J ends lost 2 bases and 9 bases, in that order; junction bases with no gene match: 9. Germline CDR1 reads MNHEY; CDR2 reads SVGEGT. The authors incorporated unique molecular identifiers into the TCR beta cDNA libraries. Yield was roughly 0.5 million cDNA molecules from roughly 0.93 to 9.6 million T cells. Via MiXCR, TCRdb re-called the PCR reads, giving one row per CDR3 protein. The table includes about 770,000 distinct CDR3 sequences, roughly 50% detected once. As for this clonotype: The antigen is not known.

The chain combines TRBV6-2 or TRBV6-3 with TRBJ1-6, with 8 nucleotides matching TRBD1. Sequencing was performed on blood. The origin of this receptor is a girl aged 10-17 years with multiple sclerosis. CDR3 nucleotide sequence: TGTGCCAGCAGTTACCGGGACAGGCCCGGCCGTTCACCCCTCCACTTT. Protein product: CASSYRDRPGRSPLHF.